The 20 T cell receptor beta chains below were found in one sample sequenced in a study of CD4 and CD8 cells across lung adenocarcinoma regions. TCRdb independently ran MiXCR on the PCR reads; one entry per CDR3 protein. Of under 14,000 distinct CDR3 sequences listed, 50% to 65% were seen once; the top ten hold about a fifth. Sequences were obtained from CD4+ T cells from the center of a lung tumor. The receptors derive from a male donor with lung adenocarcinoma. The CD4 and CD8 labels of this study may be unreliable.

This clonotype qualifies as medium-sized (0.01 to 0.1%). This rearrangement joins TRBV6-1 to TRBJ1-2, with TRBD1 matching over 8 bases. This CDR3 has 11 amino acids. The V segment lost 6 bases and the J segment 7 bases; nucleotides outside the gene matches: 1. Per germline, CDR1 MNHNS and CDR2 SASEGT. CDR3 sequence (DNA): TGTGCCAGCAGAACAGGGGGTGGCTACACCTTC. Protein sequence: CASRTGGGYTF.

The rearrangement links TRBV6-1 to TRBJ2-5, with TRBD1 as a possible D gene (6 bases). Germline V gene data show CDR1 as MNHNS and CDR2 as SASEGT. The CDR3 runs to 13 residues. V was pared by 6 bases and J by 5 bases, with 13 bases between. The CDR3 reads CASRPQGWETQYF. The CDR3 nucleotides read TGTGCCAGCAGGCCACAGGGTTGGGAGACCCAGTACTTC.

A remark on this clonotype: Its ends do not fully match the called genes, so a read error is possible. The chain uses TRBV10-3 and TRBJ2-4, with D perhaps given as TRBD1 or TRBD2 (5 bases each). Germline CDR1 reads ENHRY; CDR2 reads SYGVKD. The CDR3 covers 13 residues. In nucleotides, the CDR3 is TGTGTCTCGGGGCGTGGCGCCAAAGATATGCAGTATTTC. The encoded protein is CVSGRGAKDMQYF.

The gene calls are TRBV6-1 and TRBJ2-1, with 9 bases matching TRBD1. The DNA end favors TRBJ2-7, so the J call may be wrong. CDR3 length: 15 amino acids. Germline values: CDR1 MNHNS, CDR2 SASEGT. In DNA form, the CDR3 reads TGTGCCAGCAGTGCCCGGGGACAGGGCTCCTACGAGCAGTACTTC. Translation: CASSARGQGSYEQYF.

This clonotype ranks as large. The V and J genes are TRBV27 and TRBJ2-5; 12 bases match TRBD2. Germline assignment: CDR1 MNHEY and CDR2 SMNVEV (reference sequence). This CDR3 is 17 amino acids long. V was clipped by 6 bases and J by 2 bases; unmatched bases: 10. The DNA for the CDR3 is TGTGCCAGCAGAAGACTAGCGGGAGATCCCTTACAAGAGACCCAGTACTTC. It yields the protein CASRRLAGDPLQETQYF.

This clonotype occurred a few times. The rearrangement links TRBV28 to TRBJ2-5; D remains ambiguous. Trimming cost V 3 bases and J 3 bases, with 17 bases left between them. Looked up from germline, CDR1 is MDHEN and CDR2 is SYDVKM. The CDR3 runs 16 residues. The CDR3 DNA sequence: TGTGCCAGCAGTTTGGGGTCAGGTTTTCAGGAAGAGACCCAGTACTTC. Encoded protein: CASSLGSGFQEETQYF.

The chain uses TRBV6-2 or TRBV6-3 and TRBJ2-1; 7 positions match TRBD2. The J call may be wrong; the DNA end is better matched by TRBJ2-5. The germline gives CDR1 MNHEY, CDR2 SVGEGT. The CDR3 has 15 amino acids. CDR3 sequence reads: CASSYVTAGKETQYF. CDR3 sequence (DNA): TGTGCCAGCAGTTACGTGACAGCGGGAAAAGAGACCCAGTACTTC.

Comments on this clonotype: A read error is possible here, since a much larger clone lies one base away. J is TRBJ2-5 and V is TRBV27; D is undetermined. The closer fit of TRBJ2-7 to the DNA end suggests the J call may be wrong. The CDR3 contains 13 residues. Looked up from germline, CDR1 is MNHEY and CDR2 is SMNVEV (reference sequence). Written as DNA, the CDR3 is TGTGCCAACAGTTTGGGCACCCCCTACGAGCAGTACTTC. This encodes CANSLGTPYEQYF.

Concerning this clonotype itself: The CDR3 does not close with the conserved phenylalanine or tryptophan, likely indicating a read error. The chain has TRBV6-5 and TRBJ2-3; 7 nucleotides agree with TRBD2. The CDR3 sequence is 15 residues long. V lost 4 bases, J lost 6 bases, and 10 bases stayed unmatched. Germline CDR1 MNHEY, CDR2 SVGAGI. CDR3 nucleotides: TGTGCCAGCAGTTCCCCACAGCGGGGTTGGGATACGCAGTATTCT. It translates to CASSSPQRGWDTQYS.

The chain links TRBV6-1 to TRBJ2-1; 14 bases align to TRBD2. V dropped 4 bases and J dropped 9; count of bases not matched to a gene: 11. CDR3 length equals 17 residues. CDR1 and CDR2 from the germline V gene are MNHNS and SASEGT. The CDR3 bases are TGTGCCAGCAGTGCCTCAGGGGGACTAGCGGGAGTGGGTGAGCAGTTCTTC. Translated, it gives CASSASGGLAGVGEQFF.

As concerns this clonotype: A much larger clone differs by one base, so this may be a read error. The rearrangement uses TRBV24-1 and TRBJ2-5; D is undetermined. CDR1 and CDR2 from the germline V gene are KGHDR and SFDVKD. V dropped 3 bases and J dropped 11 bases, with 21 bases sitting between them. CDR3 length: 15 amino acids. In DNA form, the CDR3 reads TGTGCCACCAGTGATCGCGGCGTCATAGGCGATGAGCAGTACTTC. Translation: CATSDRGVIGDEQYF.

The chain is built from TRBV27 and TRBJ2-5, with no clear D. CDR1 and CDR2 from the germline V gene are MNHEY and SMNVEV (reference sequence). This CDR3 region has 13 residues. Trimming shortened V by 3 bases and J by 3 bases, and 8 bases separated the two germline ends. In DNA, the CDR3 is TGTGCCAGCAGTTTTAACGCCAAAGAGACCCAGTACTTC. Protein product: CASSFNAKETQYF.

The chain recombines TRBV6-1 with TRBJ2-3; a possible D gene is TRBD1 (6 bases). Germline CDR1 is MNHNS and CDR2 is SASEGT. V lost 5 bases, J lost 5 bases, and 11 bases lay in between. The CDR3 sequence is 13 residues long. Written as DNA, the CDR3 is TGTGCCAGCAGTCGGCAGACAGGAGATACGCAGTATTTT. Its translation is CASSRQTGDTQYF.

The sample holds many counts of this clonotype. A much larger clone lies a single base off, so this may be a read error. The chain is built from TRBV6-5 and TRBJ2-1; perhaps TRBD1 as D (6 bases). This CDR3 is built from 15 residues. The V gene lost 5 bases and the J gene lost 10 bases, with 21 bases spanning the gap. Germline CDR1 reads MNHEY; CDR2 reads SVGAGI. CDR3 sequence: CASSHEGHSSYEQFF. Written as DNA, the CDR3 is TGTGCCAGCAGTCACGAGGGACACTCCTCCTACGAGCAGTTCTTC.

The CDR3 DNA reads as TGCGCCAGCAGTGAACGTGGCCGTGGCCAAGATACGCAGTATTTT. Translation: CASSERGRGQDTQYF. V gene TRBV10-1 combines with J gene TRBJ2-3; no clear D gene. Between the trimmed V and J ends, which lost 3 bases and 5 bases, there was a span of 15 bases. This CDR3 is 15 amino acids long. Germline CDR1 and CDR2: WNHNN and SYGVQD (reference sequence).

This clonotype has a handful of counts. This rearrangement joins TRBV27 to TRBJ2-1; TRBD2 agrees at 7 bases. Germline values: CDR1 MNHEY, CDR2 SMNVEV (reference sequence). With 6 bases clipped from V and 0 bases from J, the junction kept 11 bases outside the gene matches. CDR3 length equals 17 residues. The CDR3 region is CASSLWGGGDSYNEQFF. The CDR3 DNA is TGTGCCAGCAGCCTATGGGGGGGGGGTGACTCCTACAATGAGCAGTTCTTC.

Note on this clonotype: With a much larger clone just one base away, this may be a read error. Here the CDR3 reads CASSQEVGPGTSGYEQYF. As DNA, the CDR3 is TGCGCCAGCAGCCAAGAGGTGGGTCCCGGGACTAGCGGATACGAGCAGTACTTC. The chain joins TRBV4-1 to TRBJ2-1, with TRBD2 matching 11 bases. TRBJ2-7 explains the end of the DNA better; the J call may be wrong. This CDR3 region has 18 residues. The germline V gene encodes CDR1 MGHRA and CDR2 YSYEKL.

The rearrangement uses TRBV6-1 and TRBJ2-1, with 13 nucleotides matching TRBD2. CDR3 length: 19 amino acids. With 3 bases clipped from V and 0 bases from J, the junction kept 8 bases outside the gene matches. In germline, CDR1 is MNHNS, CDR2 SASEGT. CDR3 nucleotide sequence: TGTGCCAGCAGTGACCCGGGACTAGCGGGGACTTACTCCTACAATGAGCAGTTCTTC. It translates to CASSDPGLAGTYSYNEQFF.

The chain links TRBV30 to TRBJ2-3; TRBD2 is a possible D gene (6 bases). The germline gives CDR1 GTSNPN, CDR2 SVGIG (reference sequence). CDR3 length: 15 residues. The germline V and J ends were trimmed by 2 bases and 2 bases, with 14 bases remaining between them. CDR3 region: CAWSPGTFITDTQYF. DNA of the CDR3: TGTGCCTGGAGTCCCGGGACTTTCATCACAGATACGCAGTATTTT.

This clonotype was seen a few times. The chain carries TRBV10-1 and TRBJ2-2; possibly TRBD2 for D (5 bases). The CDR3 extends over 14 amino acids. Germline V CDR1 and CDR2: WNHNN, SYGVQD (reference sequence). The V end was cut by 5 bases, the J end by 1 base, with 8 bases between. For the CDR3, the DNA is TGCGCCAGCAGTCAGCGGAGGAACACCGGGGAGCTGTTTTTT. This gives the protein CASSQRRNTGELFF.